The clone carrying this T cell receptor (beta chain) was detected once. This entry belongs to a study of T cell changes during pregnancy in multiple sclerosis. Produced via immunoSEQ multiplex PCR; TCRdb's table is partial and in-frame only. The sample has approximately 63,000 clones; 90% to 95% are singletons. The length of the CDR3 is 15 residues. J lost 4 bases, V lost 6 bases, and 5 bases had no gene match. Germline V gene lookup returns CDR1 MDHEN and CDR2 SYDVKM. This sample comprised peripheral blood, obtained in the third trimester of pregnancy. J is TRBJ1-5 and V is TRBV28, with TRBD1 identical over 11 bases. The TCR sequence derives from a female donor in good health, enrolled as a control in a pregnancy study. For the CDR3, the DNA is TGTGCCAGCAGGGGGACAGGGGGGATAAATCAGCCCCAGCATTTT. It translates to CASRGTGGINQPQHF.